This TCR beta chain emerged from a study of T cell changes during pregnancy in multiple sclerosis. The protocol was immunoSEQ multiplex PCR, while the TCRdb copy is restricted to in-frame clones and leaves out a portion. There are under 55,000 clones in the sample; approximately 94% occur only once, and more than 0.25% lies in the top ten. Trimming cost V 0 bases and J 10 bases, with 21 bases left between them. The germline V gene has CDR1 SGHDN and CDR2 FVKESK. The CDR3 runs 16 residues. The input for sequencing was CD4+ T cells from peripheral blood mononuclear cells, taken in the third trimester of pregnancy. The clonotype was recovered from a female donor with multiple sclerosis, enrolled in a pregnancy study. This chain uses TRBV14 with TRBJ2-5; tentative D call: TRBD2 (6 bases). CDR3 in amino acids: CASSQERSSELRSQYF. The CDR3 nucleotides are TGTGCCAGCAGCCAAGAGAGGTCTAGCGAGTTAAGGAGCCAGTACTTC.